This record concerns one T cell receptor beta chain sequence. Its antigen is still unknown. RNA, once extracted, was reverse transcribed into cDNA for use as the sequencing template. Only in-frame clones appear in the TCRdb table, and some are missing; sequencing was by immunoSEQ multiplex PCR. Found here are 150,000 to 200,000 clones, roughly 66% of them singletons; the top ten hold approximately 1%. The source of the sample is a study of CD8+ T cells in alopecia areata. Background on the study: Dosing spanned 6 to 18 months on tofacitinib, then 6 months off drug. Severity among treated patients was scored by the percentage of scalp area affected. The study's findings and limits: On tofacitinib, scalp clonality and expanded CD8+ clones among top 100 fell significantly. The study found that many expanded lesional clones persisted in scalp and blood during tofacitinib.

The treatment is: oral pan-JAK inhibitor, 5-10 mg twice daily. This CDR3 comprises 17 residues. Looked up from germline, CDR1 is SGHVT and CDR2 is SQSDAQ. Trimming took off 1 base at V and 9 bases at J, with 22 bases between the two ends. Sample: CD4+ T cells sorted from blood, taken at week 24, from a patient treated with tofacitinib. J is TRBJ1-5 and V is TRBV7-4; D is possibly TRBD1 (5 bases). The receptor was isolated from a human donor with alopecia areata. This CDR3 is CASSLEDWGSGSTPQHF. The DNA of the CDR3 is TGTGCCAGCAGCTTAGAAGATTGGGGCTCCGGTTCAACGCCCCAGCATTTT.